These 13 T cell receptor beta chains originate from one sample sequenced in a study of blood T cell repertoires in COVID-19. Measured with immunoSEQ multiplex PCR; TCRdb has only the in-frame clones, and not every one. The sample comprises fewer than 250,000 clones, roughly 86% of which are singletons, and around 1.5% rests with the top ten. The sequenced sample was peripheral blood. All receptors derive from a woman aged 55-70 years who had recovered from COVID-19.

The chain is built from TRBV27 and TRBJ2-7; D might be TRBD2 (5 bases). Looked up from germline, CDR1 is MNHEY and CDR2 is SMNVEV (reference sequence). Trimming pared 6 bases from V and 6 bases from J, leaving 18 bases between. The CDR3 runs 14 residues. Written as DNA, the CDR3 is TGTGCCAGCAGGAGGGTGAACAGTAATCGCGAGCAGTACTTC. Translation: CASRRVNSNREQYF.

The chain joins TRBV18 to TRBJ2-5; D is unclear. This CDR3 has 15 residues. The germline CDR1 and CDR2 sequences are KGHSH and LQKENI. V lost 4 bases and J 2 bases, leaving 14 bases between the germline ends. The CDR3 sequence is CASSRTTGFQETQYF. As DNA, the CDR3 is TGTGCCAGCTCACGAACGACCGGGTTTCAAGAGACCCAGTACTTC.

This chain links TRBV9 with TRBJ1-1, with D tentatively TRBD1 (5 bases). This CDR3 is 15 amino acids long. V was clipped by 0 bases and J by 3 bases, with 12 bases between them. Germline V CDR1 and CDR2: SGDLS, YYNGEE. The CDR3 coding sequence is TGTGCCAGCAGCGTAGCGGGGGAGGGCTACACTGAAGCTTTCTTT. The encoded protein is CASSVAGEGYTEAFF.

The chain joins TRBV5-1 to TRBJ2-3, with 8 bases matching TRBD2. The CDR3 consists of 13 residues. Losses at the gene ends were 7 bases for V and 4 bases for J; bases not matched to a gene: 5. Germline V gives CDR1 SGHRS, CDR2 YFSETQ. The CDR3 DNA reads as TGCGCCAGCCGGGAGGGGGGAGCAGATACGCAGTATTTT. This gives the protein CASREGGADTQYF.

A few counts support this clone. The CDR3 sequence: CASSLDYHRTYSLPSYEQYF. The CDR3 DNA reads TGTGCCAGCAGCTTAGACTACCACAGGACGTACAGTCTCCCTTCCTACGAGCAGTACTTC. The chain carries TRBV11-2 and TRBJ2-7; tentatively, D is TRBD1 (5 bases). Germline values: CDR1 SGHAT, CDR2 FQNNGV. V shed 0 bases and J shed 1 base, with 25 bases lying between them. The CDR3 runs 20 residues.

The rearrangement joins TRBV24-1 to TRBJ2-5, with TRBD1 as a possible D gene (7 bases). V shed 6 bases and J shed 4 bases, with 20 bases lying between them. Per the germline V gene, CDR1 is KGHDR and CDR2 is SFDVKD. The CDR3 covers 16 residues. This CDR3 reads CATSRTGFARGETQYF. CDR3 coding DNA: TGTGCCACCAGTCGGACAGGCTTTGCGCGGGGAGAGACCCAGTACTTC.

V and J are TRBV19 and TRBJ1-2; D may be TRBD1 (6 bases). This CDR3 comprises 16 residues. Germline-derived CDR1 and CDR2 are LNHDA and SQIVND (reference sequence). The V gene lost 3 bases and the J gene lost 0 bases, with 14 bases spanning the gap. The CDR3 DNA sequence: TGTGCCAGTAGTATCTACGCAGGGGACCCTAACTATGGCTACACCTTC. Translating it yields CASSIYAGDPNYGYTF.

The chain links TRBV6-5 to TRBJ2-1; unclear D gene. The germline gives CDR1 MNHEY, CDR2 SVGAGI. The V end was cut by 2 bases, the J end by 9 bases, with 8 bases between. This CDR3 has 12 amino acids. CDR3 protein: CASSYGHGEQFF. The DNA of the CDR3 is TGTGCCAGCAGTTACGGGCATGGTGAGCAGTTCTTC.

The gene calls are TRBV28 and TRBJ1-2, with 11 bases fitting TRBD1. Germline V gene lookup returns CDR1 MDHEN and CDR2 SYDVKM. V lost 5 bases, J lost 4 bases, and 6 bases stayed unmatched. The CDR3 spans 15 residues. The CDR3 coding sequence is TGTGCCAGCAGTCCTCACGGACAGGGGGCCTATGGCTACACCTTC. Its protein product is CASSPHGQGAYGYTF.

The chain has TRBV3-1 (or the pseudogene TRBV3-2) and TRBJ2-1; 9 bases align to TRBD2. J lost 8 bases, V lost 4 bases, and 9 bases had no gene match. The CDR3 contains 15 residues. CDR1 LGHDT and CDR2 YNNKEL come from the germline V gene (reference sequence). For the CDR3, the DNA is TGTGCCAGCAGCCTCGGGACTAGCTTAAACGATGAGCAGTTCTTC. Its translation: CASSLGTSLNDEQFF.

This rearrangement joins TRBV7-9 to TRBJ1-2; D is perhaps TRBD1 (6 bases). This CDR3 contains 16 residues. V lost 1 base, J lost 3 bases, and 15 bases lay in between. The germline CDR1 and CDR2 sequences are SEHNR and FQNEAQ (reference sequence). CDR3 loop: CASSLVGGRGHYGYTF. CDR3 sequence (DNA): TGTGCCAGCAGCTTAGTGGGGGGGCGCGGGCACTATGGCTACACCTTC.

The chain uses TRBV6-5 and TRBJ2-1; 14 nucleotides line up with TRBD2. The CDR3 has 15 residues. With V trimmed by 10 bases and J by 12 bases, 14 bases remained unmatched. In germline, CDR1 is MNHEY, CDR2 SVGAGI. The CDR3 DNA is TGTGCCACCCCCGGAAATCCCGGGACTAGCGGGGGGCAGTTCTTC. This translates into CATPGNPGTSGGQFF.

The J gene is TRBJ2-1, the V gene TRBV3-1 (or the pseudogene TRBV3-2); possible D gene TRBD2, 5 bases. The CDR3 consists of 15 residues. CDR1 LGHDT and CDR2 YNNKEL come from the germline V gene (reference sequence). Trimming removed 1 base from V and 4 bases from J, with 11 bases in between. As DNA, the CDR3 is TGTGCCAGCAGCCAAGCCCGGACTCCTTACAATGAGCAGTTCTTC. Protein sequence: CASSQARTPYNEQFF.